A single sample gave rise to the 21 T cell receptor beta chains below, sequenced in a study of human T cells and chemical hapten exposure. Treatment indicated: therapeutic diphenylcyclopropenone sensitization with weekly scalp DPC. Single cDNA molecules in the library carried unique molecular identifiers attached during preparation. TCRdb reanalysed the reads using MiXCR and keeps one entry per CDR3 protein. The listing contains some 90 distinct CDR3 sequences. The sample here was whole blood, taken before DPC sensitization or 2, 6, or about 24 weeks after (not recorded which). The receptors stem from an adult with alopecia areata. Some clones in this sample may be carry-over from other donors' samples. This table probably holds off-target reads from a library built for another chain.

The chain is built from TRBV28 and TRBJ1-6; D may be TRBD1 (5 bases). The V and J ends lost 9 bases and 8 bases respectively, with 14 bases between them. Germline assignment: CDR1 MDHEN and CDR2 SYDVKM. The CDR3 runs to 13 residues. This chain's CDR3 is CASFFRGDSPLHF. The DNA of the CDR3 is TGTGCCAGTTTCTTCCGGGGGGATTCACCCCTCCACTTT.

The chain uses TRBV9 and TRBJ1-5; D uncertain. In germline, CDR1 is SGDLS, CDR2 YYNGEE. Trimming pared 3 bases from V and 5 bases from J, leaving 9 bases between. There are 13 residues in the CDR3. The CDR3 loop reads CASSAHQDQPQHF. The CDR3 DNA sequence: TGTGCCAGCAGCGCACATCAGGATCAGCCCCAGCATTTT.

This clonotype was seen more than once but under ten times. The genes are TRBV30 and TRBJ2-2, with a possible D match to TRBD1 (5 bases). CDR3 length equals 13 residues. With 5 bases removed from V and 1 base from J, the gap between germline ends came to 8 bases. Looked up from germline, CDR1 is GTSNPN and CDR2 is SVGIG (reference sequence). The CDR3 bases are TGTGCCTGGGGGGCAGGGAACACCGGGGAGCTGTTTTTT. This encodes CAWGAGNTGELFF.

This clonotype was recorded a few times. The germline gene is not matched at one end of the junction; a read error may be the cause. This sequence joins TRBV18 and TRBJ1-1; D gene unclear. The CDR3 length is 14 residues. CDR1 and CDR2 from the germline V gene are KGHSH and LQKENI. DNA for the CDR3: TGTGCCAGCTCAGCATCGGGGAAGGAACGCCCCCCTCTCTTT. The encoded protein is CASSASGKERPPLF.

The gene calls are TRBV28 and TRBJ2-5; 10 bases align to TRBD1. CDR3 length equals 12 residues. CDR1 MDHEN and CDR2 SYDVKM come from the germline V gene. Germline trimming cut 10 bases from V and 5 bases from J; bases unmatched to any gene: 4. CDR3 DNA sequence: TGTGCCACAGAGGGACAGGGGGAGACCCAGTACTTC. Translation gives CATEGQGETQYF.

The CDR3 protein is CASSLRARGHEQYF. CDR3 in DNA: TGTGCCAGCAGTCTCCGGGCCAGAGGCCACGAGCAGTACTTC. The V and J genes are TRBV12-3 or TRBV12-4 and TRBJ2-7; D is unclear. The V and J ends lost 5 bases and 5 bases respectively, with 16 bases between them. The CDR3 extends over 14 amino acids.

The V call is TRBV7-3, the J call TRBJ2-4; perhaps D is TRBD1 or TRBD2 (5 bases each). This CDR3 has 14 amino acids. Trimming stripped 5 bases from V and 5 bases from J, with 13 bases between. Per germline, CDR1 SGHTA and CDR2 FQGTGA. The CDR3 loop reads CASSNLMGENIQYF. DNA of the CDR3: TGTGCCAGCAGCAATTTGATGGGGGAAAACATTCAGTACTTC.

The CDR3 loop reads CASSFSASGELFF. CDR3 in DNA: TGTGCCAGCAGCTTCTCAGCGAGCGGGGAGCTGTTTTTT. The chain carries TRBV5-5 and TRBJ2-2; D gene unclear. From germline, CDR1 is SGHKS and CDR2 YYEKEE (reference sequence). The length of the CDR3 is 13 residues. V lost 2 bases, J lost 7 bases, and 9 bases lay in between. Filled out from reference TRBV5-5 and TRBJ2-2, the complete variable domain reads DAGVTQSPTHLIKTRGQQVTLRCSPISGHKSVSWYQQVLGQGPQFIFQYYEKEERGRGNFPDRFSARQFPNYSSELNVNALLLGDSALYLCASSFSASGELFFGEGSRLTVL.

The chain links TRBV29-1 to TRBJ2-7, with D hard to call. This CDR3 region has 13 residues. Germline-derived CDR1 and CDR2 are SQVTM and ANQGSEA. Trimming stripped 1 base from V and 6 bases from J, with 13 bases between. The CDR3, as DNA: TGCAGCGTTGAAGGACTCGGCCCAACCGAGCAGTACTTC. It yields the protein CSVEGLGPTEQYF.

V is TRBV5-1 and J is TRBJ1-4; the match to TRBD1 covers 7 bases. V was pared by 4 bases and J by 5 bases, with 5 bases of the junction left unmatched. This CDR3 is 14 amino acids long. Germline CDR1 SGHRS, CDR2 YFSETQ. The CDR3 loop reads CASSTRDSNEKLFF. The CDR3 nucleotides are TGCGCCAGCAGCACTAGGGACAGCAATGAAAAACTGTTTTTT.

This clonotype was counted a single time. The rearrangement links TRBV29-1 to TRBJ2-3; possible D gene TRBD2, 5 bases. Germline CDR1 SQVTM, CDR2 ANQGSEA. The CDR3 is 13 amino acids. Trimming cost V 2 bases and J 0 bases, with 6 bases left between them. The CDR3 protein is CSVEPSSTDTQYF. The CDR3 region has the DNA TGCAGCGTTGAACCTAGCAGCACAGATACGCAGTATTTT.

The sample holds a few counts of this clonotype. The rearrangement uses TRBV19 and TRBJ2-5; D remains unclear. The ends were cut back, 6 bases at V and 1 base at J, with 9 bases in the middle. CDR1 is LNHDA and CDR2 is SQIVND in the germline V gene (reference sequence). The length of the CDR3 is 13 residues. The CDR3 sequence: CASRAPRQETQYF. The CDR3, as DNA: TGTGCCAGTAGGGCGCCCCGCCAAGAGACCCAGTACTTC.

V gene TRBV29-1 combines with J gene TRBJ2-3, with TRBD2 as a possible D gene (5 bases). CDR3 size: 14 residues. V gave up 3 bases and J gave up 4 bases, with 14 bases separating them. Germline assignment: CDR1 SQVTM and CDR2 ANQGSEA. CDR3 in amino acids: CSVDGPQAADTQYF. The CDR3 bases are TGCAGCGTTGATGGCCCCCAAGCGGCAGATACGCAGTATTTT.

The chain uses TRBV20-1 and TRBJ2-1; 8 nucleotides agree with TRBD2. V was clipped by 4 bases and J by 2 bases; unmatched bases: 4. This CDR3 region has 14 residues. The germline gives CDR1 DFQATT, CDR2 SNEGSKA (reference sequence). The CDR3 coding sequence is TGCAGTGCTATCGGGGGGGTTCCCTACAATGAGCAGTTCTTC. Protein sequence: CSAIGGVPYNEQFF.

A few counts support this clonotype. V usage is TRBV18 and J usage is TRBJ1-4, with 8 bases aligning to TRBD1. The CDR3 has 14 residues. Germline V gene sequence: CDR1 KGHSH, CDR2 LQKENI. V shed 6 bases, J shed 8 bases, and the junction held 8 bases outside the gene matches. The CDR3 DNA follows: TGTGCCAGCTCCCCGGGGACAGGAGAGGAAAAACTGTTTTTT. Translation: CASSPGTGEEKLFF.

This chain uses TRBV4-1 with TRBJ1-1; no definite D call. V was clipped by 0 bases and J by 1 base, with 6 bases between them. In germline, CDR1 is MGHRA, CDR2 YSYEKL. The CDR3 totals 14 residues. CDR3 amino acids: CASSQDSRNTEAFF. The CDR3 region has the DNA TGCGCCAGCAGCCAAGATTCAAGGAACACTGAAGCTTTCTTT.

The chain uses TRBV7-9 and TRBJ2-5; D may be TRBD1 (5 bases). This CDR3 comprises 13 residues. V lost 0 bases, J lost 4 bases, and 6 bases lay in between. Germline V lookup: CDR1 SEHNR, CDR2 FQNEAQ (reference sequence). The CDR3 is CASSLAGAETQYF. The CDR3 DNA reads as TGTGCCAGCAGCTTAGCAGGGGCAGAGACCCAGTACTTC. The complete variable domain, with remaining parts taken from reference TRBV7-9 and TRBJ2-5, reads DTGVSQNPRHKITKRGQNVTFRCDPISEHNRLYWYRQTLGQGPEFLTYFQNEAQLEKSRLLSDRFSAERPKGSFSTLEIQRTEQGDSAMYLCASSLAGAETQYFGPGTRLLVL.

Written as DNA, the CDR3 is TGCAGCGTTGTAGAGACAGGGGAAACTGAAGCTTTCTTT. Its protein product is CSVVETGETEAFF. The chain recombines TRBV29-1 with TRBJ1-1, with TRBD1 identical over 8 bases. V dropped 4 bases and J dropped 5; count of bases not matched to a gene: 6. CDR1 is SQVTM and CDR2 is ANQGSEA in the germline V gene. The CDR3 length is 13 residues. The full variable domain, completed using reference TRBV29-1 and TRBJ1-1, is SAVISQKPSRDICQRGTSLTIQCQVDSQVTMMFWYRQQPGQSLTLIATANQGSEATYESGFVIDKFPISRPNLTFSTLTVSNMSPEDSSIYLCSVVETGETEAFFGQGTRLTVV.

This chain links TRBV20-1 with TRBJ2-7; 10 bases map to TRBD2. The ends lost 5 bases at V and 0 bases at J; junction bases unmatched: 4. CDR1 and CDR2 from the germline V gene are DFQATT and SNEGSKA (reference sequence). The CDR3 totals 14 residues. CDR3 loop: CSAYSGRSSYEQYF. CDR3 sequence (DNA): TGCAGTGCTTATAGCGGGAGGAGCTCCTACGAGCAGTACTTC.

This clonotype was counted a single time. The chain combines TRBV10-3 with TRBJ2-7; unclear D gene. Germline V gene data show CDR1 as ENHRY and CDR2 as SYGVKD. There are 11 residues in the CDR3. V was shortened by 3 bases and J by 3 bases, with 3 bases between the two germline ends. CDR3 coding DNA: TGTGCCATCAGTGATCTCTACGAGCAGTACTTC. Translating it yields CAISDLYEQYF.

The chain couples TRBV2 to TRBJ2-7, with D maybe TRBD2 (6 bases). Germline-derived CDR1 and CDR2 are SNHLY and FYNNEI. The ends were cut back, 7 bases at V and 3 bases at J, with 13 bases in the middle. The CDR3 has 13 amino acids. DNA of the CDR3: TGTGCCAGCACGGGGCAGACTAGCTACGAGCAGTACTTC. Protein sequence: CASTGQTSYEQYF.